The clone carrying this TCR beta chain appeared a single time. For every sample, 90,000 to 100,000 TCR templates were assayed. This table comes from immunoSEQ multiplex PCR, and its TCRdb copy is limited to in-frame clones, with some not included. The sample carries more than 85,000 clones, roughly 92% recorded once. The data originate from a study of siplizumab effects on memory and regulatory T cells. The CDR3 spans 11 residues. Trimming shortened V by 2 bases and J by 7 bases, and 6 bases separated the two germline ends. Germline V CDR1 and CDR2: DFQATT, SNEGSKA (reference sequence). Sequenced material: CD4+ T cells sorted from blood. The clonotype comes from a human donor in good health. The chain is built from TRBV20-1 and TRBJ1-5; no firm D call. CDR3 amino acids: CSARPSQPQHF. The CDR3, as DNA: TGCAGTGCTAGACCTTCCCAGCCCCAGCATTTT.